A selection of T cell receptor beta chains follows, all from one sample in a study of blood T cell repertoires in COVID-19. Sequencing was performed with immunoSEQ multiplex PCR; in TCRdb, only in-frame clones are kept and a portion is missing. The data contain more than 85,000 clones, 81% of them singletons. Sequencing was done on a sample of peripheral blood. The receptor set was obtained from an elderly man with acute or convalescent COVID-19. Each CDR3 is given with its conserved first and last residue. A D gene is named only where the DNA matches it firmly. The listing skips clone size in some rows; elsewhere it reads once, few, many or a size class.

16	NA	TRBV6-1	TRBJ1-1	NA	TGTGCCAGCAGTGAAGCAGGCGCCCCGAGGGACACTGAAGCTTTCTTT	CASSEAGAPRDTEAFF
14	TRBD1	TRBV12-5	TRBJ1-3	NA	TGTGCTAGTGGTTTGGGACAGGGAAGAAACACCATATATTTT	CASGLGQGRNTIYF
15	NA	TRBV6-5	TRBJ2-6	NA	TGTGCCAGCAGCCTAGGGAGCTCTGGGGCCAACGTCCTGACTTTC	CASSLGSSGANVLTF
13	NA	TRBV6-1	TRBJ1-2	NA	TGTGCCAGCAGTGAAAGTCGGTCCTATGGCTACACCTTC	CASSESRSYGYTF
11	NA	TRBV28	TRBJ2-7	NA	TGTGCCAGCAGTCCCCCGGGGAAACAGTACTTC	CASSPPGKQYF
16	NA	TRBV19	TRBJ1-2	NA	TGTGCCAGTAGTATACCAGGACTCCCTTCTAACTATGGCTACACCTTC	CASSIPGLPSNYGYTF
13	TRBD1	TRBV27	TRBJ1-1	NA	TGTGCCAGCAGGGGGACAGGGCGCCTTGAAGCTTTCTTT	CASRGTGRLEAFF
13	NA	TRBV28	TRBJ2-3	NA	TGTGCCAGCAGCACTGGAGGCACAGATACGCAGTATTTT	CASSTGGTDTQYF
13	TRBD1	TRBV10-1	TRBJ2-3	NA	TGCGCCAGCAGCGGACAGGTCACAGATACGCAGTATTTT	CASSGQVTDTQYF
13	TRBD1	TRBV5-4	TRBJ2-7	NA	TGTGCCAGCAGTCCAGGGGGTCAGTACGAGCAGTACTTC	CASSPGGQYEQYF
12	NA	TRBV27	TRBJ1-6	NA	TGTGCCAGCAGACAGAGAAATTCACCCCTCCACTTT	CASRQRNSPLHF
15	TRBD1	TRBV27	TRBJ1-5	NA	TGTGCCAGCAGATCGACAGGGAGTGATCGTCAGCCCCAGCATTTT	CASRSTGSDRQPQHF
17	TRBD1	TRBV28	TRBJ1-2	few	TGTGCCAGCAGTCTAACCGGGACAGGGGGCAGGAGCTATGGCTACACCTTC	CASSLTGTGGRSYGYTF
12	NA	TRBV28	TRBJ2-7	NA	TGTGCCAGCGGATCAGGGTGGCCGGGGCAGTACTTC	CASGSGWPGQYF
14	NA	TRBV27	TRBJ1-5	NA	TGTGCCAGCAGTTTAAGAGAGGCCAATCAGCCCCAGCATTTT	CASSLREANQPQHF
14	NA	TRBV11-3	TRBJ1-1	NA	TGTGCCAGCAGCTTATCGGGTGTGAACACTGAAGCTTTCTTT	CASSLSGVNTEAFF
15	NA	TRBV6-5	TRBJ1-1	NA	TGTGCCAGCAGTTACTCCACGCGGGGGCGCACTGAAGCTTTCTTT	CASSYSTRGRTEAFF
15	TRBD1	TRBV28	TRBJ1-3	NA	TGTGCCAGCAGAAGTTTAAGGGGGCCTGGAAACACCATATATTTT	CASRSLRGPGNTIYF
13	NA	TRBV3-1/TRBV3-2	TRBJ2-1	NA	TGTGCCAGCAGCCGCGAAGGGGGAGATGAGCAGTTCTTC	CASSREGGDEQFF
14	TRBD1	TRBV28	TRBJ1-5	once	TGTGCCAGCAGAGTTGGACAGGGGGGACAGCCCCAGCATTTT	CASRVGQGGQPQHF
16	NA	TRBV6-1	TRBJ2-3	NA	TGTGCCAGCAGTGAAGCGAGGGTCTTTGGCACAGATACGCAGTATTTT	CASSEARVFGTDTQYF
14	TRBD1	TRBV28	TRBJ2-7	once	TGTGCCAGCAGTTTCACCGGGACAGCCTACGAGCAGTACTTC	CASSFTGTAYEQYF
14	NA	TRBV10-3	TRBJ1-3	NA	TGTGCCATCAGTCTGACAGGATCTGGAAACACCATATATTTT	CAISLTGSGNTIYF
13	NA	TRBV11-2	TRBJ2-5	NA	TGTGCCAGCAGCGGCGGTCCAAAAGAGACCCAGTACTTC	CASSGGPKETQYF
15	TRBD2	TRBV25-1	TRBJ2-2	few	TGTGCCAGCAGGCGGGAGGGGCGGAACACCGGGGAGCTGTTTTTT	CASRREGRNTGELFF
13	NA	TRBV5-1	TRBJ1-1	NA	TGCGCCAGCAGCTACGACAGTAACACTGAAGCTTTCTTT	CASSYDSNTEAFF
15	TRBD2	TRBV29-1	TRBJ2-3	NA	TGCAGCGCTCGAAGACTAGCGGGAGTATCAGATACGCAGTATTTT	CSARRLAGVSDTQYF
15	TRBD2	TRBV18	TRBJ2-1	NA	TGTGCCAGCTCACGGCTAGCGGAACCTTACAATGAGCAGTTCTTC	CASSRLAEPYNEQFF
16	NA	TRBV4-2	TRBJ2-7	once	TGTGCCAGCAGCCTCCGCGGGCGGGACTTGTCCTACGAGCAGTACTTC	CASSLRGRDLSYEQYF
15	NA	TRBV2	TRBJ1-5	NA	TGTGCCAGCAGTGCCCGACAAAATAGCAATCAGCCCCAGCATTTT	CASSARQNSNQPQHF